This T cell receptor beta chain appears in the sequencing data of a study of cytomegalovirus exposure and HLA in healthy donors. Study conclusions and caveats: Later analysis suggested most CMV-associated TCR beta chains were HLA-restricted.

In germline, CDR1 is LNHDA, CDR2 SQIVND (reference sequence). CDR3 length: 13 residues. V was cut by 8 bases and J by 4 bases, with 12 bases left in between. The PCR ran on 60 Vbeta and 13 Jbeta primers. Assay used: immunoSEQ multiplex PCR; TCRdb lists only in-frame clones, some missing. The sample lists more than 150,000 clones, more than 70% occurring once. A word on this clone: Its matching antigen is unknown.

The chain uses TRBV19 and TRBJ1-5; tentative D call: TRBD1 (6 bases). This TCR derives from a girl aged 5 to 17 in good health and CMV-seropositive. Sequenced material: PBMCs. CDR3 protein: CASDDRNNQPQHF. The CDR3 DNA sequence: TGTGCCAGTGACGACAGGAATAATCAGCCCCAGCATTTT.